This TCR beta chain originates from a study of T cells after yellow fever vaccination. Study-level findings and limits: Weaker overall was a secondary response that nonetheless peaked faster, on day 5 versus 15.

V was clipped by 8 bases and J by 7 bases; unmatched bases: 3. CDR1 and CDR2 (germline): LGHNT, FRNRAP. The CDR3 length is 13 residues. This clonotype was recorded many times. Its target is not known. TCRdb called the 5' RACE reads again in MiXCR, with one record for every CDR3 protein. The sample records about 130,000 distinct CDR3 sequences, roughly 9% being singletons. The sequences come from CD8+ T cells sorted from PBMCs, collected on the day of the yellow fever booster vaccination. The genes are TRBV12-5 and TRBJ2-1; 12 bases are shared with TRBD2. The clonotype comes from a man younger than 35 who received the YFV17D yellow fever vaccine. The CDR3 nucleotides are TGTGCTAGTAGACTAGCGGGGGATAATGAGCAGTTCTTC. As protein: CASRLAGDNEQFF.